One sample yielded the 9 T cell receptor beta chains listed below, sequenced in a study of shared clonotypes between healthy human individuals (dated by TCRdb to 2018 to 2021). The library was built by means of the immunoSEQ multiplex PCR assay. Not all clones reach the TCRdb copy of this immuneACCESS table, which keeps in-frame sequences only. Checked studies attribute under half of the gap to unresolved V genes and leave the rest unexplained. The sample table holds approximately 2.1 million clones, of which 85% to 95% were seen once. The ten largest account for under 0.45% of the sample. The sequencing input was naive CD4+ T cells from PBMCs. The cell subset or site label corresponds to: CD45RA+ positively selected. These receptors were collected from a man younger than 35 in good health. Some clones in this sample may be carry-over from other donors' samples.

The chain has TRBV28 and TRBJ2-5; maybe TRBD1 (6 bases). The CDR3 length is 12 residues. The germline V gene encodes CDR1 MDHEN and CDR2 SYDVKM. V was shortened by 7 bases and J by 5 bases, with 11 bases between the two germline ends. CDR3 bases: TGTGCCAGCACGGACAGCCGGGAGACCCAGTACTTC. This translates into CASTDSRETQYF.

To note about this clone: Other DNA sequences within the sample encode an identical CDR3. This chain joins TRBV30 and TRBJ2-3; D remains unclear. V dropped 5 bases and J dropped 4 bases, with 7 bases sitting between them. This CDR3 has 11 residues. CDR1 is GTSNPN and CDR2 is SVGIG in the germline V gene (reference sequence). The CDR3 protein is CAWGPADTQYF. The CDR3 DNA sequence: TGTGCCTGGGGCCCAGCAGATACGCAGTATTTT.

This clone showed up just a few times. V is TRBV5-1 and J is TRBJ1-5, with 7 bases that match TRBD1. This CDR3 contains 14 residues. CDR1 SGHRS and CDR2 YFSETQ come from the germline V gene. The trim removed 0 bases at V and 7 bases at J, leaving 4 bases unmatched. CDR3 sequence reads: CASSLGQGQQPQHF. CDR3 DNA sequence: TGCGCCAGCAGCTTGGGACAGGGACAGCAGCCCCAGCATTTT.

V is TRBV28 and J is TRBJ1-2; a possible D gene is TRBD1 (6 bases). Trimming took off 3 bases at V and 4 bases at J, with 12 bases between the two ends. The CDR3 is 14 amino acids. Looked up from germline, CDR1 is MDHEN and CDR2 is SYDVKM. In DNA form, the CDR3 reads TGTGCCAGCAGTTTGAGCAGGGGCGGCTATGGCTACACCTTC. Amino acids: CASSLSRGGYGYTF.

The chain joins TRBV5-5 to TRBJ1-5, with D unresolved. The CDR3 has 14 amino acids. Trimming took off 1 base at V and 3 bases at J, with 8 bases between the two ends. Germline CDR1 is SGHKS and CDR2 is YYEKEE (reference sequence). The CDR3 region is CASSLQPINQPQHF. The DNA for the CDR3 is TGTGCCAGCAGCTTGCAACCGATCAATCAGCCCCAGCATTTT.

The chain is built from TRBV5-8 and TRBJ2-7, with a possible D match to TRBD1 (6 bases). V dropped 1 base and J dropped 3 bases, with 11 bases sitting between them. This CDR3 comprises 14 residues. Germline-derived CDR1 and CDR2 are SGHTS and YDEGEE. The CDR3 reads CASSLRQVYYEQYF. CDR3 nucleotide sequence: TGTGCCAGCAGCTTGAGACAGGTATACTACGAGCAGTACTTC.

This chain uses TRBV2 with TRBJ2-7; tentative D call: TRBD1 (7 bases). The germline CDR1 and CDR2 sequences are SNHLY and FYNNEI. The CDR3 extends over 14 amino acids. V was shortened by 7 bases and J by 0 bases, with 13 bases between the two germline ends. The CDR3 nucleotides read TGTGCCAGCACCAGGGGGGCGGCCTCCTACGAGCAGTACTTC. Protein: CASTRGAASYEQYF.

J is TRBJ2-1 and V is TRBV6-1, with D perhaps matching TRBD1 (6 bases). Germline CDR1 is MNHNS and CDR2 is SASEGT. Trimming took 6 bases from V and 9 from J, leaving 15 bases between them. The CDR3 loop spans 13 amino acids. The CDR3 loop is CASRPQGLGEQFF. CDR3 coding DNA: TGTGCCAGCAGACCCCAGGGGCTTGGTGAGCAGTTCTTC.

The genes are TRBV29-1 and TRBJ2-7, with D possibly TRBD1 on 7 matching bases. There are 14 residues in the CDR3. Germline CDR1 reads SQVTM; CDR2 reads ANQGSEA. The germline V and J ends were trimmed by 1 base and 4 bases, with 14 bases remaining between them. CDR3 nucleotide sequence: TGCAGCGTTGAAGGAGGCAGGGGGACTTACGAGCAGTACTTC. Residues: CSVEGGRGTYEQYF.